This is a list of T cell receptor beta chains from one sample in a study of control samples from healthy donors and cancer patients. TCRdb's table, derived via immunoSEQ multiplex PCR, lists solely in-frame clones and lacks some. The sample records about 25,000 clones, 70% to 90% being singletons. Sample: PBMCs. These receptors originate from a woman aged 60-75 years with head and neck cancer. Both conserved end residues are part of each CDR3. Fields, in order: V gene, clone size, CDR3 protein. Some rows mark clone size as missing; the rest say once, few, many or name a class of expanded clone.

TRBV7-9	-	CASTDDPPGEAFF
TRBV4-3	-	CASSQGGSSGANVLTF
TRBV5-6	-	CASSLGRLVFSNTGELFF
TRBV11-3	-	CASRHGTGTASTDTQYF
TRBV28	-	CASSSTTLKLFF
TRBV18	-	CASSPTGDNQPQHF
TRBV6-5	-	CASRGRDGSLEQFF
TRBV5-4	-	CASSSLAADTQYF
TRBV29-1	-	CSVGGGRNQPQHF
TRBV6-5	-	CASPARATNNEQFF
TRBV6-6	few	CASSATGGNQPQHF
TRBV19	-	CASSALDRLNTEAFF
TRBV5-5	-	CASSALTEAGNTIYF
TRBV5-1	-	CASSSGPWNTEAFF
TRBV19	-	CASSIRAKNYEQYF
TRBV7-9	-	CASSSAVDTQYF
TRBV5-1	-	CASSLEAFSYEQYF
TRBV30	-	CAWSVLATSTDTQYF
TRBV5-4	-	CASSLVRAGAYEQYF
TRBV7-9	-	CASSFGTEISGSYEQYF
TRBV5-1	-	CASSLFAGGTYNEQFF
TRBV11-2	-	CASSSGTSGGAYNEQFF
TRBV2	-	CASSLRARQETQYF
TRBV19	-	CASSTQVLPYEQYF
TRBV4-2	-	CASSLTMLGTEAFF
TRBV6-6	-	CASRLDRGSNQPQHF
TRBV5-1	-	CASSLQGHTEAFF